This T cell receptor (beta chain) was captured in a study of tumor and adjacent non-tumor tissue in lung cancer. The wider study: Patients comprised 12 adenocarcinoma, 2 squamous cell carcinoma and 1 small cell lung cancer.

Overall study results and limits: Top 100 clones took a larger repertoire share in normal lung.

The CDR3 length is 13 residues. No cell sorting was done before RNA was extracted from the tissue. The normal lung tissue was taken more than 3 cm from the tumor edge. The table lists this clonotype with a few counts. The antigen is undetermined. The junction shows a germline mismatch at one end, possibly a read error. A modified ARM-PCR protocol with three rounds of nested PCR amplified TCRbeta. TCRdb called the multiplex PCR reads again in MiXCR, with one record for every CDR3 protein. The sample yields some 97,000 distinct CDR3 sequences, approximately 60% seen once. The sequencing input was distant non-tumor lung tissue. The chain recombines TRBV12-3 or TRBV12-4 with TRBJ2-5; 7 bases map to TRBD1. The clonotype was recovered from a man in his thirties or forties with non-small cell lung cancer. The CDR3 sequence is CASSIVTGETQCF. In DNA form, the CDR3 reads TGTGCCAGCAGTATTGTAACAGGGGAGACCCAGTGCTTC.